This TCR beta chain was found in a study of CD8 T cells in ankylosing spondylitis (dated by TCRdb to between 2016 and 2019). As for the study more broadly: The study profiled T cell receptor beta repertoires in healthy donors and ankylosing spondylitis patients to find disease-linked TCR variants. Peripheral blood samples were taken, and synovial fluid was additionally collected from ankylosing spondylitis patients. The full study cohort comprised around 23 ankylosing spondylitis patients and some 110 healthy donors.

The germline V gene specifies SGDLS as CDR1 and YYNGEE as CDR2. The CDR3 sequence holds 15 residues, the cysteine and phenylalanine included. Only CDR3 DNA remains: 45 bases, in frame from the first base. Trimming costs V 0 bases and J 4 bases, and their ends lie 13 bases apart. The sample holds a few counts of this clonotype. Its target antigen remains unknown. No clone much larger than this one lies a single base away; base qualities are absent. The paper's findings and limits, for the study overall: Some of the motif variants had been reported before in the synovial fluid and blood of reactive arthritis patients, a finding that suggests common disease-initiation mechanisms. The disease-linked clones were reported to be significantly enriched in matched synovial fluid samples from ankylosing spondylitis patients. A CD8+ phenotype was shown by the disease-linked clones, which were found at relatively low frequencies in peripheral blood. Blood from ankylosing spondylitis patients appeared to be characterized by a TCR beta motif composed of roughly eight highly homologous amino acid variants.

The instrument given in TCRdb is Illumina HiSeq 2500. Quantitative 5'-RACE with molecular barcodes was used to prepare TCR beta libraries. Under the source paper's analysis protocol: To identify disease-linked TCR variants, a new computational method was used, one built on a probabilistic model of VDJ rearrangement. TCRdb passed the public sequencing reads through fastp at Q25 and MiXCR, retaining productive beta sequences. Under each unique CDR3 protein, matching rows form one entry showing the most common genes and DNA. The V and J calls reflect TCRdb's pipeline rather than the authors' work. In this sample the table shows about 800,000 distinct CDR3 sequences, about 10% of which occur a single time. The leading ten clones occupy about 0.5% of the sample.

This TCR came from a male donor with ankylosing spondylitis. Sequencing input: blood, either unsorted or a sorted T cell fraction (not recorded which). The rearranged segments are TRBV9 and TRBJ1-2; the D region possibly corresponds to TRBD1 (6 bases align). The CDR3 protein: CASSVDAGAGYGYTF. The DNA sequence reads TGTGCCAGCAGCGTAGATGCAGGGGCGGGCTATGGCTACACCTTC.